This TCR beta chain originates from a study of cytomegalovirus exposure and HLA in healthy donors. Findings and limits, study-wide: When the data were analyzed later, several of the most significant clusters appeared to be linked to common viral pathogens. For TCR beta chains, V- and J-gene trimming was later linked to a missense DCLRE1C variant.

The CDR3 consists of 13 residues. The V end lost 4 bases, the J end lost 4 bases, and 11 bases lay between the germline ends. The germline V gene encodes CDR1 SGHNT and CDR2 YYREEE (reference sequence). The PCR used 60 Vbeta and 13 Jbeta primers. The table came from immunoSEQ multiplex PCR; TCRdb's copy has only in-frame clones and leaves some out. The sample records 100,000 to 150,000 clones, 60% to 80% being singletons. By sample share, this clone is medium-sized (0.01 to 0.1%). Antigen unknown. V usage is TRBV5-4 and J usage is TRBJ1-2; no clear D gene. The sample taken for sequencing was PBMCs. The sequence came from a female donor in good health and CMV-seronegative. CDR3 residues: CASSRDPPYGYTF. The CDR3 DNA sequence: TGTGCCAGCAGCCGGGATCCACCCTATGGCTACACCTTC.